This T cell receptor (beta chain) derives from a study of cytomegalovirus exposure and HLA in healthy donors. PCR employed 60 Vbeta and 13 Jbeta primers. Data came from immunoSEQ multiplex PCR; TCRdb stores just in-frame clones and leaves some out. This repertoire shows about 150,000 clones, under 90% found once; its top ten account for 2% to 2.5%. V lost 4 bases to trimming and J lost 2 bases; unmatched junction nucleotides: 8. Germline-derived CDR1 and CDR2 are SGHNT and YYREEE (reference sequence). The CDR3 totals 16 residues. The source material was PBMCs. This rearrangement joins TRBV5-4 to TRBJ2-3, with 9 nucleotides matching TRBD2. The clonotype was recovered from a boy younger than 10 in good health and CMV-seronegative. The CDR3 spells CASSQAAGGHTDTQYF. The CDR3 DNA reads TGTGCCAGCAGCCAAGCGGCGGGGGGGCACACAGATACGCAGTATTTT.